The 24 T cell receptor beta chains listed next were all sequenced from one sample in a study of long-term antiretroviral therapy in people with HIV. immunoSEQ v3.0 was run at survey level. Only in-frame clones appear in the TCRdb table, and some are missing; sequencing was by immunoSEQ multiplex PCR. The table records fewer than 25,000 clones, approximately 84% of them present only once. Here the sequenced sample was unsorted PBMCs, taken about 6.1 years after starting antiretroviral therapy. These receptors originate from a man aged 25 to 40 with HIV.

This chain uses TRBV7-9 with TRBJ1-5; D uncertain. The germline CDR1 and CDR2 sequences are SEHNR and FQNEAQ (reference sequence). The CDR3 is 12 amino acids. The ends were cut back, 3 bases at V and 1 base at J, with 1 base in the middle. The CDR3 reads CASSLSNQPQHF. CDR3 sequence (DNA): TGTGCCAGCAGCTTGAGCAATCAGCCCCAGCATTTT.

The V call is TRBV2, the J call TRBJ2-4, with D perhaps TRBD1 (6 bases). CDR1 is SNHLY and CDR2 is FYNNEI in the germline V gene. The CDR3 totals 16 residues. V dropped 4 bases and J dropped 0 bases, with 13 bases sitting between them. The CDR3 reads CASSAGQTLAKNIQYF. CDR3 sequence (DNA): TGTGCCAGCAGTGCTGGACAGACTCTAGCCAAAAACATTCAGTACTTC.

V is TRBV28 and J is TRBJ1-3; the D gene is possibly TRBD1 (5 bases). This CDR3 has 16 amino acids. Germline CDR1 reads MDHEN; CDR2 reads SYDVKM. Trimming cost V 6 bases and J 2 bases, with 17 bases left between them. CDR3 nucleotides: TGTGCCAGCAGCGCGACCCTCGGGGACGCTGGAAACACCATATATTTT. Its translation is CASSATLGDAGNTIYF.

This chain links TRBV27 with TRBJ2-7, with D unclear. In germline, CDR1 is MNHEY, CDR2 SMNVEV (reference sequence). With 8 bases removed from V and 1 base from J, the gap between germline ends came to 12 bases. CDR3 length: 13 amino acids. The chain's CDR3 is CASSLGPSYEQYF. CDR3 nucleotides: TGTGCCAGCTCCCTCGGACCGTCCTACGAGCAGTACTTC.

The rearrangement links TRBV5-5 to TRBJ1-5; D not certain. The CDR3 spans 15 residues. Germline CDR1 SGHKS, CDR2 YYEKEE (reference sequence). V lost 3 bases, J lost 1 base, and 11 bases lay in between. CDR3 region: CASSSGPKSNQPQHF. CDR3 DNA: TGTGCCAGCAGCTCGGGCCCTAAAAGCAATCAGCCCCAGCATTTT.

DNA of the CDR3: TGTGCCAGCAGCCTACGAGCGGGGGGGCCCGACGGGGAGCTGTTTTTT. It codes for CASSLRAGGPDGELFF. The chain carries TRBV5-4 and TRBJ2-2; 10 bases align to TRBD2. J gave up 7 bases and V 4 bases, and 10 bases lay outside the gene matches. The CDR3 has 16 residues. Germline loops: CDR1 SGHNT, CDR2 YYREEE (reference sequence).

This rearrangement joins TRBV4-3 to TRBJ1-4; no firm D call. The CDR3 is made up of 12 amino acids. V dropped 0 bases and J dropped 8 bases, with 4 bases sitting between them. Germline values: CDR1 LGHNA, CDR2 YSLEER. The CDR3 loop is CASSQDREKLFF. The CDR3 DNA follows: TGCGCCAGCAGCCAAGACAGGGAAAAACTGTTTTTT.

This clone has only one observation. The CDR3 coding sequence is TGTGCCAGCAGTTCCGGGACAGGGGACAACTATGGCTACACCTTC. This codes for CASSSGTGDNYGYTF. The chain is built from TRBV5-6 and TRBJ1-2; the match to TRBD1 covers 10 bases. Germline values: CDR1 SGHDT, CDR2 YYEEEE. This CDR3 has 15 amino acids. V lost 5 bases, J lost 2 bases, and 6 bases stayed unmatched.

This sequence joins TRBV27 and TRBJ2-5; 11 bases are shared with TRBD2. J gave up 5 bases and V 4 bases, and 12 bases lay outside the gene matches. Germline lookup yields CDR1 MNHEY and CDR2 SMNVEV (reference sequence). The CDR3 contains 17 residues. The CDR3 coding sequence is TGTGCCAGCAGTTCTCTCGGGGCTAGCGGGAGGTTTGAGACCCAGTACTTC. Residues: CASSSLGASGRFETQYF.

This chain connects TRBV28 to TRBJ1-5, with TRBD1 matching 7 bases. The CDR3 loop spans 16 amino acids. Germline values: CDR1 MDHEN, CDR2 SYDVKM. V was pared by 6 bases and J by 4 bases, with 12 bases of the junction left unmatched. The CDR3 loop reads CASSNIGTALNQPQHF. The CDR3 nucleotides read TGTGCCAGCAGCAATATCGGGACAGCCCTGAATCAGCCCCAGCATTTT.

This chain joins TRBV27 and TRBJ1-5; weak D call: TRBD1 (5 bases). CDR3 length: 15 amino acids. Per germline, CDR1 MNHEY and CDR2 SMNVEV (reference sequence). V lost 3 bases, J lost 7 bases, and 16 bases lay in between. CDR3 protein: CASSLQGWGDQPQHF. CDR3 nucleotides: TGTGCCAGCAGTTTGCAGGGATGGGGAGACCAGCCCCAGCATTTT.

The V call is TRBV18, the J call TRBJ2-7, with TRBD1 matching over 7 bases. The CDR3 length is 16 residues. Germline trimming cut 3 bases from V and 3 bases from J; bases unmatched to any gene: 11. The V gene's germline CDR1 is KGHSH and CDR2 LQKENI. CDR3 loop: CASSPKADRGLYEQYF. CDR3 nucleotides: TGTGCCAGCTCACCTAAGGCAGATAGGGGGCTCTACGAGCAGTACTTC. Using reference TRBV18 and TRBJ2-7 for the parts outside the CDR3, the full variable domain is NAGVMQNPRHLVRRRGQEARLRCSPMKGHSHVYWYRQLPEEGLKFMVYLQKENIIDESGMPKERFSAEFPKEGPSILRIQQVVRGDSAAYFCASSPKADRGLYEQYFGPGTRLTVT.

The chain has TRBV28 and TRBJ1-6; a weak D match, TRBD1 (5 bases). V was shortened by 8 bases and J by 10 bases, with 15 bases between the two germline ends. Germline CDR1 MDHEN, CDR2 SYDVKM. CDR3 length: 13 amino acids. CDR3 sequence (DNA): TGTGCCAGCCGGCAGGGTGAGGGATCACCCCTCCACTTT. This gives the protein CASRQGEGSPLHF. Full variable domain (remainder filled in from reference TRBV28 and TRBJ1-6): DVKVTQSSRYLVKRTGEKVFLECVQDMDHENMFWYRQDPGLGLRLIYFSYDVKMKEKGDIPEGYSVSREKKERFSLILESASTNQTSMYLCASRQGEGSPLHFGNGTRLTVT.

The gene calls are TRBV27 and TRBJ1-5, with D uncertain. V dropped 3 bases and J dropped 3 bases, with 15 bases sitting between them. Germline V lookup: CDR1 MNHEY, CDR2 SMNVEV (reference sequence). CDR3 length: 16 residues. CDR3: CASSFFRPNINQPQHF. Here the CDR3 DNA reads TGTGCCAGCAGTTTTTTCAGACCGAACATCAATCAGCCCCAGCATTTT.

The J gene is TRBJ1-1, the V gene TRBV7-2, with D maybe TRBD1 (5 bases). Per the germline V gene, CDR1 is SGHTA and CDR2 is FQGNSA. CDR3 size: 14 residues. Trimming left V 6 bases short and J 7 bases short, with 18 bases between. The CDR3 DNA follows: TGTGCCAGCAGGCCCGGAGGGACCGACGGTGAAGCTTTCTTT. This codes for CASRPGGTDGEAFF. Combining the CDR3 with reference TRBV7-2 and TRBJ1-1 gives the whole variable domain GAGVSQSPSNKVTEKGKDVELRCDPISGHTALYWYRQSLGQGLEFLIYFQGNSAPDKSGLPSDRFSAERTGGSVSTLTIQRTQQEDSAVYLCASRPGGTDGEAFFGQGTRLTVV.

This chain joins TRBV6-5 and TRBJ2-7, with TRBD2 matching over 7 bases. The CDR3 runs 14 residues. Germline assignment: CDR1 MNHEY and CDR2 SVGAGI. V lost 2 bases to trimming and J lost 6 bases; unmatched junction nucleotides: 7. CDR3 sequence: CASSYGLAAGEQYF. As DNA, the CDR3 is TGTGCCAGCAGTTACGGCCTAGCGGCCGGCGAGCAGTACTTC.

V usage is TRBV4-3 and J usage is TRBJ1-3, with D perhaps TRBD1 (5 bases). V gave up 3 bases and J gave up 0 bases, with 15 bases separating them. CDR1 and CDR2 (germline): LGHNA, YSLEER. The CDR3 has 17 amino acids. Written as DNA, the CDR3 is TGCGCCAGCAGCCACGACCAGGGTGGAGTCTCTGGAAACACCATATATTTT. Its translation: CASSHDQGGVSGNTIYF.

The chain links TRBV28 to TRBJ2-7; 10 bases are shared with TRBD2. The CDR3 is 16 amino acids. V was pared by 4 bases and J by 2 bases, with 8 bases of the junction left unmatched. The germline V gene encodes CDR1 MDHEN and CDR2 SYDVKM. The CDR3 nucleotides read TGTGCCAGCAGTTCGGCCGGGACTAGCGACACCTACGAGCAGTACTTC. Translation gives CASSSAGTSDTYEQYF.

J is TRBJ1-1 and V is TRBV19, with a possible D match to TRBD1 (6 bases). CDR3 length: 12 amino acids. Trimming left V 7 bases short and J 4 bases short, with 10 bases between. Looked up from germline, CDR1 is LNHDA and CDR2 is SQIVND (reference sequence). This CDR3 reads CASKMGATEAFF. DNA of the CDR3: TGTGCCAGTAAAATGGGGGCCACTGAAGCTTTCTTT.

This chain joins TRBV6-5 and TRBJ1-2; D might be TRBD1 (6 bases). V was clipped by 6 bases and J by 3 bases, with 11 bases between them. The CDR3 loop spans 13 amino acids. Germline-derived CDR1 and CDR2 are MNHEY and SVGAGI. The chain's CDR3 is CASRSGGHYGYTF. Written as DNA, the CDR3 is TGTGCCAGCAGGTCGGGGGGCCACTATGGCTACACCTTC.

By sample fraction, this clone is medium-sized. CDR3 in amino acids: CASSLEGRENTEAFF. In DNA, the CDR3 is TGTGCCAGCAGCTTAGAGGGGCGGGAGAACACTGAAGCTTTCTTT. This sequence joins TRBV7-6 and TRBJ1-1; D might be TRBD1 (5 bases). The V end was cut by 1 base, the J end by 1 base, with 10 bases between. The CDR3 consists of 15 residues. Germline V gene sequence: CDR1 SGHVS, CDR2 FNYEAQ.

This clone has a single count. This sequence joins TRBV28 and TRBJ1-3; D unresolved. Germline-derived CDR1 and CDR2 are MDHEN and SYDVKM. With 8 bases removed from V and 1 base from J, the gap between germline ends came to 12 bases. The CDR3 length is 14 residues. As DNA, the CDR3 is TGTGCCAGCCGGTCCGATTGGTCTGGAAACACCATATATTTT. It encodes CASRSDWSGNTIYF.

This sequence joins TRBV7-3 and TRBJ1-1; a possible D gene is TRBD1 (5 bases). The CDR3 is 14 residues long. Looked up from germline, CDR1 is SGHTA and CDR2 is FQGTGA. V was shortened by 5 bases and J by 5 bases, with 15 bases between the two germline ends. CDR3 bases: TGTGCCAGCAGCGAAGGGGCGCCGGGGACTGAAGCTTTCTTT. Translation: CASSEGAPGTEAFF.

This chain uses TRBV7-3 with TRBJ2-1; 10 bases map to TRBD1. CDR3 length equals 16 residues. V lost 2 bases and J lost 9; bases outside the gene matches: 10. Germline V CDR1 and CDR2: SGHTA, FQGTGA. This chain's CDR3 is CASSLGSRQGAGEQFF. CDR3 nucleotides: TGTGCCAGCAGCTTAGGTTCTCGACAGGGGGCTGGTGAGCAGTTCTTC.